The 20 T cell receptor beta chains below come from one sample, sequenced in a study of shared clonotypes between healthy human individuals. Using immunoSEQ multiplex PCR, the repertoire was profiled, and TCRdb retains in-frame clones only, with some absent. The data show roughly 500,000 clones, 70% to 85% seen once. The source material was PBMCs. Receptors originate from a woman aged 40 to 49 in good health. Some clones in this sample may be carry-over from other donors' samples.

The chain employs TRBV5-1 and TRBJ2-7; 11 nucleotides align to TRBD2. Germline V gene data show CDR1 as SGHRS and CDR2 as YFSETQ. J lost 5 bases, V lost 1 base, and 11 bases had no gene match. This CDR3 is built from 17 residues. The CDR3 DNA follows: TGCGCCAGCAGCTTGTTCGTTAGCGGGGGGGCGACGGACGAGCAGTACTTC. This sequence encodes CASSLFVSGGATDEQYF.

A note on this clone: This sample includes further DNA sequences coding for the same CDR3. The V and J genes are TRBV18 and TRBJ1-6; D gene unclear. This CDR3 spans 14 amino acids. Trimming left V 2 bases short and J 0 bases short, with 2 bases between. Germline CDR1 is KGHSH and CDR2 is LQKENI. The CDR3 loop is CASSPSSYNSPLHF. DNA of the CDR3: TGTGCCAGCTCACCAAGCTCCTATAATTCACCCCTCCACTTT.

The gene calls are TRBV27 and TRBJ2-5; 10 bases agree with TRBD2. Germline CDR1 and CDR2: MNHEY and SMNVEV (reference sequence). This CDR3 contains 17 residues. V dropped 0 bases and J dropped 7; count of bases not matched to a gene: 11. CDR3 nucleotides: TGTGCCAGCAGTTTATCGGCCGCTAGCGGGAGTTGGGGGACCCAGTACTTC. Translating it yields CASSLSAASGSWGTQYF.

The CDR3 DNA follows: TGCAGCGTTGGACAGGGAAGGGGCTACACCTTC. This translates into CSVGQGRGYTF. The chain is built from TRBV29-1 and TRBJ1-2; 7 nucleotides agree with TRBD1. Germline lookup yields CDR1 SQVTM and CDR2 ANQGSEA. Trimming took 4 bases from V and 8 from J; bases not matched to a gene: 4. CDR3 size: 11 residues.

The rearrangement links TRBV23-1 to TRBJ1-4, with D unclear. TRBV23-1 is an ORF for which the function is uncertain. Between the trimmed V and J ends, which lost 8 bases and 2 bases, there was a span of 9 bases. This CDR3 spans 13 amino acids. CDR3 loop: CASQDVTNEKLFF. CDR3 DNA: TGCGCCAGCCAGGACGTCACTAATGAAAAACTGTTTTTT.

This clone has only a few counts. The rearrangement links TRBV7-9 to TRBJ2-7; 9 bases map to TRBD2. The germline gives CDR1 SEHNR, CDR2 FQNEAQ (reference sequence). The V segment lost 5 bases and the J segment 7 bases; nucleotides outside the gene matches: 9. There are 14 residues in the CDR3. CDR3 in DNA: TGTGCCAGCAGCCCCCCCGGGCTAGCGGGAGAGCAGTACTTC. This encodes CASSPPGLAGEQYF.

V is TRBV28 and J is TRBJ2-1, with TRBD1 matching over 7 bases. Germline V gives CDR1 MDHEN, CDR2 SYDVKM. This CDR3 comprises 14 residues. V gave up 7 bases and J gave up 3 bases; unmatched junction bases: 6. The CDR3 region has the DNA TGTGCCAGCACCCAGACAGGGAGCTACAATGAGCAGTTCTTC. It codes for CASTQTGSYNEQFF. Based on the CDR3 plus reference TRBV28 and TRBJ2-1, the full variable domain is DVKVTQSSRYLVKRTGEKVFLECVQDMDHENMFWYRQDPGLGLRLIYFSYDVKMKEKGDIPEGYSVSREKKERFSLILESASTNQTSMYLCASTQTGSYNEQFFGPGTRLTVL.

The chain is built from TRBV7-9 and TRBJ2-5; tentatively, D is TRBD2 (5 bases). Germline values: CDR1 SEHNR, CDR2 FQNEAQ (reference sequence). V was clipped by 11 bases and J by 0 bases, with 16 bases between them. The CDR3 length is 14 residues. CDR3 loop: CAELIGENQETQYF. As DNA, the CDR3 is TGTGCCGAACTGATCGGGGAGAACCAAGAGACCCAGTACTTC. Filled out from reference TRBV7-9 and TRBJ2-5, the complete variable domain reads DTGVSQNPRHKITKRGQNVTFRCDPISEHNRLYWYRQTLGQGPEFLTYFQNEAQLEKSRLLSDRFSAERPKGSFSTLEIQRTEQGDSAMYLCAELIGENQETQYFGPGTRLLVL.

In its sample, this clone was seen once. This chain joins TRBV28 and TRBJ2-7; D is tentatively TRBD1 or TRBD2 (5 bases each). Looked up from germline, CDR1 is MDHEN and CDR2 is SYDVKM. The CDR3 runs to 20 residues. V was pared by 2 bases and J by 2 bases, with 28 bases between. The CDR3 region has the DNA TGTGCCAGCAGTTTAGAATTCGGGGCCACCCACCGACGGGTAACCTACGAGCAGTACTTC. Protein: CASSLEFGATHRRVTYEQYF.

In nucleotides, the CDR3 is TGCGCCAGCAGTTTGACATTGAACACTGAAGCTTTCTTT. Amino acids: CASSLTLNTEAFF. The rearrangement links TRBV4-1 to TRBJ1-1; D gene uncertain. Germline V gives CDR1 MGHRA, CDR2 YSYEKL. V was cut by 6 bases and J by 0 bases, with 8 bases left in between. The CDR3 consists of 13 residues.

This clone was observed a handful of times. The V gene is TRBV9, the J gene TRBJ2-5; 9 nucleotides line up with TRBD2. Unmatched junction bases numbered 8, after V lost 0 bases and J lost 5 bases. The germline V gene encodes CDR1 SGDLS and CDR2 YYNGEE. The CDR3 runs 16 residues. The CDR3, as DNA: TGTGCCAGCAGCGTAGACTTAGCGGGAGCAGGGGAGACCCAGTACTTC. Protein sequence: CASSVDLAGAGETQYF. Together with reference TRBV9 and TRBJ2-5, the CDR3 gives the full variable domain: DSGVTQTPKHLITATGQRVTLRCSPRSGDLSVYWYQQSLDQGLQFLIQYYNGEERAKGNILERFSAQQFPDLHSELNLSSLELGDSALYFCASSVDLAGAGETQYFGPGTRLLVL.

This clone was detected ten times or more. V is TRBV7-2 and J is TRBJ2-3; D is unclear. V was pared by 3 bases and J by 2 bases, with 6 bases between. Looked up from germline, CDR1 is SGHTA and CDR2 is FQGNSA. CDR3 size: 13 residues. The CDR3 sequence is CASSFPNTDTQYF. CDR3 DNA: TGTGCCAGCAGCTTTCCCAACACAGATACGCAGTATTTT.

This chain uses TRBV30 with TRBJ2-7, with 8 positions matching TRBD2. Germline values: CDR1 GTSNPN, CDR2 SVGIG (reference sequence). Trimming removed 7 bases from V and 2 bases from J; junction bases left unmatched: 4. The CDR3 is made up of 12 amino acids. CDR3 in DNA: TGTGCCTTGGAGGGACTAGCCTACGAGCAGTACTTC. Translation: CALEGLAYEQYF.

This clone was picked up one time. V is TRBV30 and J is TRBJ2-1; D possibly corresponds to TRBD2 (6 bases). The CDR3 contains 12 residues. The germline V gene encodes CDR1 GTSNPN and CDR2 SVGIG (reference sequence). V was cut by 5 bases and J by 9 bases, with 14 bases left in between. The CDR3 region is CAWGDSQFEQFF. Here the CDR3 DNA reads TGTGCCTGGGGGGACTCCCAGTTTGAGCAGTTCTTC. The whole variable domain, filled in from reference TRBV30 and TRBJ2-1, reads SQTIHQWPATLVQPVGSPLSLECTVEGTSNPNLYWYRQAAGRGLQLLFYSVGIGQISSEVPQNLSASRPQDRQFILSSKKLLLSDSGFYLCAWGDSQFEQFFGPGTRLTVL.

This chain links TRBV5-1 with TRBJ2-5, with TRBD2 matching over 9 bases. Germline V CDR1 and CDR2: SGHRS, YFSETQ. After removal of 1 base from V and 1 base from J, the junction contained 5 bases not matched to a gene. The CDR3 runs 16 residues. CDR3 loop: CASSLTASGTQETQYF. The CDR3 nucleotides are TGCGCCAGCAGCTTGACGGCTAGCGGGACCCAAGAGACCCAGTACTTC.

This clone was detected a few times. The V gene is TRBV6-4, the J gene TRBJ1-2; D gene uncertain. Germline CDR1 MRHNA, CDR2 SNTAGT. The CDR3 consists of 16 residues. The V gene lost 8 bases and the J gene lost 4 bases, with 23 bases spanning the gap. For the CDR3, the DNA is TGTGCCAGCTCCCGGGAGGCAGACAAACTGAGCTATGGCTACACCTTC. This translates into CASSREADKLSYGYTF.

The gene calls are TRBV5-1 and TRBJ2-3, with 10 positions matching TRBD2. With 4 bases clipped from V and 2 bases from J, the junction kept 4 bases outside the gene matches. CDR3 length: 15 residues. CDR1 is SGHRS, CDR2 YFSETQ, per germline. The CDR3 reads CASSKGLATTDTQYF. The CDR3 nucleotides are TGCGCCAGCAGCAAGGGACTAGCGACCACAGATACGCAGTATTTT. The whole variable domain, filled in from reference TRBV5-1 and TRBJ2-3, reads KAGVTQTPRYLIKTRGQQVTLSCSPISGHRSVSWYQQTPGQGLQFLFEYFSETQRNKGNFPGRFSGRQFSNSRSEMNVSTLELGDSALYLCASSKGLATTDTQYFGPGTRLTVL.

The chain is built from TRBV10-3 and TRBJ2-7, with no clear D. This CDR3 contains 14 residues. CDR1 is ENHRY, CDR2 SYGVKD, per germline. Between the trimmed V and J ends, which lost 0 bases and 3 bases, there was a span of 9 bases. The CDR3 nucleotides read TGTGCCATCAGTGAGTCGAGAGATAGCTACGAGCAGTACTTC. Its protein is CAISESRDSYEQYF.

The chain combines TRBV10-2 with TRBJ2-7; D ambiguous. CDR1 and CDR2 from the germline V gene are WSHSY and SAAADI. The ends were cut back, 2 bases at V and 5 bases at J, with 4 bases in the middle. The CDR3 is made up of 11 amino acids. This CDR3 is CASSEVHEQYF. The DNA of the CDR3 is TGCGCCAGCAGTGAGGTGCACGAGCAGTACTTC.

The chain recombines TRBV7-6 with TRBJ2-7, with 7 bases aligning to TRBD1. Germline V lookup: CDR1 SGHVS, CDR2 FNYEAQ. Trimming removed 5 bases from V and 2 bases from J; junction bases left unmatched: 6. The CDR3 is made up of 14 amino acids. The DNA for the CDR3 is TGTGCCAGCAGCAGGGACAGCGTTACCTACGAGCAGTACTTC. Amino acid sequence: CASSRDSVTYEQYF.